Listed below are T cell receptor beta chains from one sample, sequenced in a study of blood T cell repertoires in COVID-19. TCRdb's table, derived via immunoSEQ multiplex PCR, lists solely in-frame clones and lacks some. The sample consists of roughly 160,000 clones, about 83% of them appearing once. Material for sequencing was peripheral blood. The receptor source for this set is an elderly woman with acute or convalescent COVID-19. The CDR3 runs from the conserved cysteine through the conserved F or W. A D gene is named only where the DNA matches it firmly. For some rows the clone size is stated as once, few or many, or as a class when expanded; others skip it.

>TRBJ1-5|TRBV7-2|NA|TRBD1
CASSKKGTDYSNQPQHF
TGTGCCAGCAGCAAAAAAGGGACAGACTATAGCAATCAGCCCCAGCATTTT
>TRBJ2-7|TRBV5-1|once|NA
CASSLDDSGYYEQYF
TGCGCCAGCAGCTTGGACGACTCCGGGTACTACGAGCAGTACTTC
>TRBJ2-1|TRBV5-1|NA|TRBD2
CASSFGLAGVSYNEQFF
TGCGCCAGCAGCTTCGGGCTAGCGGGAGTTTCCTACAATGAGCAGTTCTTC
>TRBJ1-6|TRBV6-5|NA|TRBD1
CASSFTGGEGSPLHF
TGTGCCAGCAGCTTCACAGGGGGCGAAGGTTCACCCCTCCACTTT
>TRBJ2-3|TRBV28|NA|TRBD2
CASSPISGRTDTQYF
TGTGCCAGCAGTCCTATTAGCGGGAGGACAGATACGCAGTATTTT
>TRBJ2-3|TRBV30|NA|NA
CAYHRASTDTQYF
TGTGCCTACCACAGGGCTAGCACAGATACGCAGTATTTT
>TRBJ2-5|TRBV3-1/TRBV3-2|NA|NA
CASSVAAYQETQYF
TGTGCCAGCAGCGTAGCGGCCTACCAAGAGACCCAGTACTTC
>TRBJ2-7|TRBV18|NA|TRBD1
CASSPSGTDSYEQYF
TGTGCCAGCTCACCATCCGGGACAGACTCCTACGAGCAGTACTTC
>TRBJ2-5|TRBV7-3|NA|TRBD2
CASSASGGALETQYF
TGTGCCAGCAGCGCTAGCGGGGGGGCCTTGGAGACCCAGTACTTC
>TRBJ2-4|TRBV18|once|NA
CASSTRTEAKNIQYF
TGTGCCAGCTCAACGCGCACAGAAGCCAAAAACATTCAGTACTTC
>TRBJ1-5|TRBV6-2/TRBV6-3|NA|NA
CASSMTDSNQPQHF
TGTGCCAGCAGCATGACAGATAGCAATCAGCCCCAGCATTTT
>TRBJ2-7|TRBV18|NA|TRBD2
CASSPGAGAHREQYF
TGTGCCAGCTCACCAGGAGCGGGGGCCCATCGGGAGCAGTACTTC
>TRBJ1-4|TRBV7-2|NA|NA
CASSYRRSEKLFF
TGTGCCAGCAGTTACAGGCGGTCTGAAAAACTGTTTTTT
>TRBJ1-4|TRBV28|few|TRBD1
CASSDRVTEKLFF
TGTGCCAGCAGTGACAGGGTAACTGAAAAACTGTTTTTT
>TRBJ2-7|TRBV5-1|NA|NA
CASRRDSSYEQYF
TGCGCCAGCAGAAGAGACAGCTCCTACGAGCAGTACTTC
>TRBJ2-1|TRBV10-3|NA|TRBD2
CAIRDIGTSGRAIGSYNEQFF
TGTGCCATCCGGGACATCGGGACTAGCGGGAGGGCCATAGGCTCCTACAATGAGCAGTTCTTC
>TRBJ2-3|TRBV24-1|NA|TRBD2
CATSVPASGGTDTQYF
TGTGCCACCAGTGTACCTGCTAGCGGGGGGACGGATACGCAGTATTTT
>TRBJ2-1|TRBV30|few|NA
CAWRPGLSLLGVSDEQFF
TGTGCCTGGAGACCGGGACTGTCACTTTTGGGAGTCAGTGATGAGCAGTTCTTC
>TRBJ2-2|TRBV3-1/TRBV3-2|NA|NA
CASSQVGTITGELFF
TGTGCCAGCAGCCAAGTTGGCACTATTACCGGGGAGCTGTTTTTT
>TRBJ2-1|TRBV5-6|NA|NA
CASSFGALNNEQFF
TGTGCCAGCAGCTTTGGAGCGCTTAACAATGAGCAGTTCTTC
>TRBJ2-2|TRBV2|NA|NA
CASSAGQTNTGELFF
TGTGCCAGCAGTGCTGGGCAGACGAACACCGGGGAGCTGTTTTTT
>TRBJ1-2|TRBV5-6|NA|TRBD1
CASSLRAGGGYTF
TGTGCCAGCAGCTTGAGGGCAGGGGGTGGCTACACCTTC
>TRBJ2-5|TRBV30|NA|TRBD2
CAGRPAGGLETQYF
TGTGCCGGGCGCCCCGCGGGGGGGCTCGAGACCCAGTACTTC
>TRBJ2-5|TRBV7-8|NA|NA
CASSRDRLQETQYF
TGTGCCAGCAGCCGAGACAGGTTACAAGAGACCCAGTACTTC
>TRBJ2-1|TRBV19|NA|NA
CASRPYASSYNEQFF
TGTGCCAGTAGGCCATATGCGAGCTCCTACAATGAGCAGTTCTTC
>TRBJ2-4|TRBV5-4|NA|TRBD1
CASSLDLRQGATKNIQYF
TGTGCCAGCAGCTTGGACCTTAGACAGGGGGCGACCAAAAACATTCAGTACTTC
>TRBJ2-5|TRBV7-2|NA|TRBD2
CASSSRLAGGVPLGTQYF
TGTGCCAGCAGCTCTAGACTAGCGGGAGGAGTGCCTTTGGGGACCCAGTACTTC
>TRBJ2-5|TRBV3-1/TRBV3-2|once|TRBD2
CASSQDLAVQETQYF
TGTGCCAGCAGCCAAGATCTAGCGGTCCAAGAGACCCAGTACTTC
>TRBJ2-3|TRBV19|NA|TRBD1
CASSIGDSSTDTQYF
TGTGCCAGTAGTATCGGGGACAGTAGCACAGATACGCAGTATTTT
>TRBJ2-2|TRBV14|NA|NA
CASSPLRGNTGELFF
TGTGCCAGCAGCCCCCTTCGGGGGAACACCGGGGAGCTGTTTTTT
>TRBJ1-1|TRBV12-3/TRBV12-4|NA|NA
CASSRTATEAFF
TGTGCCAGCAGCCGGACAGCAACTGAAGCTTTCTTT